These T cell receptor beta chains were read from a single sample in a study of blood T cell repertoires in COVID-19. Some clones are missing from TCRdb's copy, which holds only in-frame ones; the method was immunoSEQ multiplex PCR. The table lists 200,000 to 300,000 clones, around four fifths of them singletons, with 1.9% in the top ten. The sample was peripheral blood. Source of these receptors: a man aged 25-45 years who had recovered from COVID-19. Both conserved end residues are part of each CDR3. A D gene is named only where the DNA matches it firmly. Part of the rows lack a size; the others show once, few, many or a class for expanded clones.

TRBV6-2/TRBV6-3	TRBJ2-7	TRBD1	-	CASSRQGDEQYF	TGTGCCAGCAGTCGACAGGGGGACGAGCAGTACTTC
TRBV6-5	TRBJ1-6	TRBD1	once	CASSYSTGSGRSPLHF	TGTGCCAGCAGTTACTCGACAGGGAGTGGTCGTTCACCCCTCCACTTT
TRBV7-8	TRBJ1-1	-	-	CASSPGVGAFF	TGTGCCAGCAGCCCAGGGGTAGGGGCTTTCTTT
TRBV27	TRBJ2-3	TRBD2	-	CASSLSRLAGGLDTQYF	TGTGCCAGCAGTTTATCCCGACTAGCGGGGGGCTTGGATACGCAGTATTTT
TRBV14	TRBJ1-4	-	-	CASSSGIEKEKLFF	TGTGCCAGCAGCTCAGGGATCGAGAAAGAAAAACTGTTTTTT
TRBV4-2	TRBJ2-1	-	-	CASSLSGIGEQFF	TGTGCCAGCAGTCTATCAGGGATCGGTGAGCAGTTCTTC
TRBV6-5	TRBJ1-6	TRBD1	-	CASSYSGQAPSF	TGTGCCAGCAGTTACTCGGGACAGGCTCCATCTTTT
TRBV28	TRBJ1-1	-	-	CASSTGNIDAFF	TGTGCCAGCAGTACCGGGAACATAGACGCTTTCTTT
TRBV7-2	TRBJ2-2	TRBD1	-	CASSLGTGGLNTGELFF	TGTGCCAGCAGCTTAGGAACAGGGGGCTTGAACACCGGGGAGCTGTTTTTT
TRBV6-5	TRBJ2-3	-	-	CASSYLNTQYF	TGTGCCAGCAGTTACTTAAATACGCAGTATTTT
TRBV3-1/TRBV3-2	TRBJ2-1	TRBD2	-	CASSQEGLAGVPRNEQFF	TGTGCCAGCAGCCAAGAGGGACTAGCGGGGGTGCCAAGGAATGAGCAGTTCTTC
TRBV6-6	TRBJ2-5	-	-	CASTGAQGETQYF	TGTGCCAGCACCGGGGCCCAGGGGGAGACCCAGTACTTC
TRBV2	TRBJ1-2	TRBD1	-	CASSERGPNYGYTF	TGTGCCAGCAGTGAAAGGGGGCCCAACTATGGCTACACCTTC
TRBV20-1	TRBJ1-5	-	-	CSASEPGGKQPQHF	TGCAGTGCTAGTGAGCCAGGAGGAAAGCAGCCCCAGCATTTT
TRBV10-3	TRBJ2-6	-	-	CAISESRGSGANVLTF	TGTGCCATCAGTGAGTCTCGGGGATCTGGGGCCAACGTCCTGACTTTC
TRBV11-2	TRBJ2-7	-	-	CASTESSYEQYF	TGTGCCAGCACGGAGAGCTCCTACGAGCAGTACTTC
TRBV11-2	TRBJ2-7	-	-	CASSGRGIREQYF	TGTGCCAGCAGCGGTAGGGGAATTAGGGAGCAGTACTTC
TRBV2	TRBJ2-1	-	-	CASSERALSYNEQFF	TGTGCCAGCAGTGAGAGGGCCCTAAGTTACAATGAGCAGTTCTTC
TRBV5-1	TRBJ1-2	-	-	CASSQSGTTSNGYTF	TGCGCCAGCAGCCAATCCGGGACAACCAGTAATGGCTACACCTTC
TRBV7-9	TRBJ1-2	-	-	CASSLAGQHGYTF	TGTGCCAGCAGCTTAGCCGGACAGCATGGCTACACCTTC
TRBV24-1	TRBJ2-5	TRBD1	-	CATSDLQFCRGRQETQYF	TGTGCCACCAGTGATTTGCAATTCTGCAGGGGGCGGCAGGAGACCCAGTACTTC
TRBV7-2	TRBJ1-6	TRBD1	many	CASSLATGVGSPLHF	TGTGCCAGCAGCTTAGCGACAGGGGTGGGCTCACCCCTCCACTTT
TRBV10-3	TRBJ2-1	TRBD1	-	CAIKAGQGLGEQFF	TGTGCCATCAAAGCGGGACAGGGGTTGGGTGAGCAGTTCTTC
TRBV10-2	TRBJ2-7	-	-	CASSEAPDSSYEQYF	TGCGCCAGCAGTGAGGCCCCGGACAGTTCCTACGAGCAGTACTTC
TRBV7-7	TRBJ1-1	-	-	CASSQTLNTEAFF	TGTGCCAGCAGCCAGACACTGAACACTGAAGCTTTCTTT
TRBV5-5	TRBJ2-5	-	-	CASSLEAGGETQYF	TGTGCCAGCAGCTTGGAAGCAGGGGGGGAGACCCAGTACTTC
TRBV4-1	TRBJ2-7	-	-	CASSQHRSTYEQYF	TGCGCCAGCAGCCAACACAGGAGTACCTACGAGCAGTACTTC
TRBV7-2	TRBJ2-1	TRBD2	-	CASSTSGGAYYYNEQFF	TGTGCCAGCAGCACTAGCGGGGGGGCATATTACTACAATGAGCAGTTCTTC
TRBV18	TRBJ2-3	TRBD1	-	CASSATGSSSTDTQYF	TGTGCCAGCTCAGCGACAGGGTCCTCTAGCACAGATACGCAGTATTTT
TRBV4-1	TRBJ2-1	TRBD2	-	CASSRGLAGVSSYNEQFF	TGCGCCAGCAGCCGGGGACTAGCGGGGGTGAGCTCCTACAATGAGCAGTTCTTC
TRBV19	TRBJ1-3	-	once	CASFAGYKSSGNTIYF	TGTGCCAGTTTCGCAGGATACAAAAGCTCTGGAAACACCATATATTTT
TRBV7-9	TRBJ1-4	TRBD1	-	CASSGIKGTVGEKLFF	TGTGCCAGCAGCGGCATCAAAGGGACAGTAGGGGAAAAACTGTTTTTT
TRBV2	TRBJ1-1	-	-	CASSEGPREAFF	TGTGCCAGCAGTGAGGGCCCCAGGGAAGCTTTCTTT
TRBV27	TRBJ2-5	TRBD2	-	CASSGRLAGGRETQYF	TGTGCCAGCAGTGGCAGACTAGCGGGGGGCCGGGAGACCCAGTACTTC
TRBV18	TRBJ1-1	-	-	CASSPLAVQNTEAFF	TGTGCCAGCTCACCCTTGGCAGTGCAGAACACTGAAGCTTTCTTT
TRBV5-1	TRBJ1-1	-	-	CASRPGGSNTEAFF	TGCGCCAGCAGACCAGGCGGGTCCAACACTGAAGCTTTCTTT
TRBV6-5	TRBJ2-6	-	few	CASTADLGANVLTF	TGTGCCAGCACAGCAGACTTAGGGGCCAACGTCCTGACTTTC
TRBV29-1	TRBJ1-4	-	once	CSVGGGGNEKLFF	TGCAGCGTTGGTGGGGGCGGTAATGAAAAACTGTTTTTT
TRBV10-1	TRBJ2-5	-	-	CASSGGREETQYF	TGCGCCAGCAGTGGAGGCAGGGAAGAGACCCAGTACTTC
TRBV24-1	TRBJ1-2	-	-	CATSDFSGNYGYTF	TGTGCCACCAGTGATTTTTCAGGGAACTATGGCTACACCTTC
TRBV12-5	TRBJ1-3	-	-	CASGLVLGGISGNTIYF	TGTGCTAGTGGTTTGGTACTTGGGGGGATCTCTGGAAACACCATATATTTT
TRBV6-1	TRBJ2-5	-	-	CASSEAAGSQETQYF	TGTGCCAGCAGTGAAGCTGCGGGGTCCCAAGAGACCCAGTACTTC
TRBV27	TRBJ1-6	TRBD1	-	CASSLRPPDRGSNSPLHF	TGTGCCAGCAGTTTAAGGCCCCCGGACAGGGGGTCCAATTCACCCCTCCACTTT
TRBV9	TRBJ2-7	TRBD2	-	CASSVGLAGAFYEQYF	TGTGCCAGCAGCGTAGGACTAGCGGGGGCCTTCTACGAGCAGTACTTC
TRBV4-1	TRBJ2-1	-	-	CASSQNGLGSSYNEQFF	TGCGCCAGCAGCCAGAACGGGCTAGGGAGCTCCTACAATGAGCAGTTCTTC
TRBV28	TRBJ2-3	-	once	CASSFGSEDTQYF	TGTGCCAGCAGTTTTGGGAGCGAAGATACGCAGTATTTT
TRBV6-5	TRBJ1-4	-	-	CASKEVATNEKLFF	TGTGCCAGCAAGGAGGTTGCAACTAATGAAAAACTGTTTTTT
TRBV15	TRBJ1-2	-	-	CATSRDTSSYGYTF	TGTGCCACCAGCAGGGACACCTCAAGCTATGGCTACACCTTC
TRBV27	TRBJ2-4	-	-	CASSPRDRQNIQYF	TGTGCCAGCAGTCCGCGGGACCGACAAAACATTCAGTACTTC
TRBV27	TRBJ1-1	-	-	CASKFTWRGRNTEAFF	TGTGCCAGCAAGTTTACGTGGCGGGGAAGAAACACTGAAGCTTTCTTT